The TCR beta chain under discussion was sequenced for a study of CD8+CD57+ T cells in acquired aplastic anemia. Study-level results: Patients and controls shared some 30 CD8+ CDR3 sequences. Any difference that existed in CD8+ Simpson's diversity between patients and controls was not significant.

This clonotype was counted many times. What it recognizes is unknown. Using genomic DNA as the template, TCR beta VDJ and CDR3 profiling was carried out. TCRdb re-derived calls from the reads in MiXCR, one entry per CDR3 protein. The repertoire includes about 210,000 distinct CDR3 sequences, almost 35% of them detected once, and 0.9% to 1.2% sits in the top ten. Trimming left V 0 bases short and J 5 bases short, with 14 bases between. This CDR3 has 15 amino acids. Germline CDR1 is SGDLS and CDR2 is YYNGEE. The sample consisted of sorted CD4+, CD8+, or CD8+CD57+ T cells (not recorded which) from PBMCs. This clonotype originated in a human donor in good health, serving as a control. The V call is TRBV9, the J call TRBJ1-1; perhaps TRBD1 as D (5 bases). The CDR3 protein is CASSVAEGFYTEAFF. As DNA, the CDR3 is TGTGCCAGCAGCGTAGCTGAGGGGTTTTATACTGAAGCTTTCTTT.